Listed here are 17 T cell receptor beta chains from one sample, sequenced in a study of T cells after yellow fever vaccination. Each CDR3 protein is one row after TCRdb ran MiXCR on the 5' RACE reads. The sample records about 340,000 distinct CDR3 sequences, under 5% being singletons. Source: PBMCs, taken 5 days after the yellow fever booster vaccination. The receptor set was obtained from a man between 18 and 35 years old who received the YFV17D yellow fever vaccine.

V gene TRBV7-8 combines with J gene TRBJ1-4; 9 bases match TRBD1. The CDR3 has 13 amino acids. Germline V CDR1 and CDR2: SGHVS, FQNEAQ. Unmatched junction bases numbered 3, after V lost 7 bases and J lost 6 bases. The DNA for the CDR3 is TGTGCCAGCACCCGGACAGGGGATGAAAAACTGTTTTTT. It is translated as CASTRTGDEKLFF.

This clonotype appeared many times. The chain employs TRBV28 and TRBJ1-6; D unresolved. CDR3 size: 17 residues. Germline V gives CDR1 MDHEN, CDR2 SYDVKM. Trimming removed 5 bases at V and 0 bases at J, with 14 bases between. CDR3 region: CASSTLAWSSYNSPLHF. The CDR3 coding sequence is TGTGCCAGCAGTACTCTAGCGTGGAGCTCCTATAATTCACCCCTCCACTTT. Full variable domain (rest looked up from reference TRBV28 and TRBJ1-6): DVKVTQSSRYLVKRTGEKVFLECVQDMDHENMFWYRQDPGLGLRLIYFSYDVKMKEKGDIPEGYSVSREKKERFSLILESASTNQTSMYLCASSTLAWSSYNSPLHFGNGTRLTVT.

This clonotype was detected ten times or more. J is TRBJ1-4 and V is TRBV12-3 or TRBV12-4, with D maybe TRBD1 (6 bases). The CDR3 has 15 amino acids. V gave up 6 bases and J gave up 8 bases, with 19 bases separating them. CDR3 region: CASRAAGQGWEKLFF. Here the CDR3 DNA reads TGTGCCAGCAGAGCCGCGGGGCAGGGGTGGGAAAAACTGTTTTTT.

Only a few counts were recorded for this clonotype. V gene TRBV5-1 combines with J gene TRBJ1-6; 7 nucleotides match TRBD1. The junction had 5 bases not matched to a gene; V was cut back by 4 bases and J by 7 bases. The CDR3 sequence is 14 residues long. The germline CDR1 and CDR2 sequences are SGHRS and YFSETQ. CDR3 loop: CASSEGATNSPLHF. The DNA of the CDR3 is TGCGCCAGCAGCGAGGGGGCTACCAATTCACCCCTCCACTTT.

This clonotype appeared many times. The gene calls are TRBV3-1 and TRBJ1-5; no clear D. The CDR3 has 13 amino acids. V shed 0 bases and J shed 4 bases, with 4 bases lying between them. CDR1 LGHDT and CDR2 YNNKEL come from the germline V gene (reference sequence). In DNA, the CDR3 is TGTGCCAGCAGCCAAGATTTGAATCAGCCCCAGCATTTT. Protein product: CASSQDLNQPQHF.

The CDR3 coding sequence is TGTGCCAGCAGCTTGGATATTGAATCACCCCTCCACTTT. Translation: CASSLDIESPLHF. The chain employs TRBV5-5 and TRBJ1-6; the D is unclear. Trimming cost V 0 bases and J 10 bases, with 8 bases left between them. The CDR3 is made up of 13 amino acids. CDR1 SGHKS and CDR2 YYEKEE come from the germline V gene (reference sequence).

This clonotype was detected ten times or more. This sequence joins TRBV7-2 and TRBJ2-3, with D unresolved. The CDR3 covers 14 residues. V lost 3 bases and J lost 2, with 9 bases in between. From germline, CDR1 is SGHTA and CDR2 FQGNSA. CDR3 sequence reads: CASSFGSYTDTQYF. DNA for the CDR3: TGTGCCAGCAGCTTTGGGTCGTACACAGATACGCAGTATTTT.

This chain uses TRBV7-6 with TRBJ2-3, with TRBD2 identical over 9 bases. The germline V gene has CDR1 SGHVS and CDR2 FNYEAQ. V dropped 5 bases and J dropped 5; count of bases not matched to a gene: 5. This CDR3 region has 14 residues. The CDR3 loop reads CASSTLTSGDTQYF. The CDR3 DNA is TGTGCCAGCAGCACCCTGACTAGCGGAGATACGCAGTATTTT.

This clonotype was seen a handful of times. The chain employs TRBV4-3 and TRBJ2-1; 10 nucleotides agree with TRBD2. The V gene end was trimmed by 0 bases and the J gene end by 8 bases; junction bases not matched to a gene: 10. The germline gives CDR1 LGHNA, CDR2 YSLEER. The CDR3 spans 17 residues. CDR3 loop: CASSQDSGGPLGDEQFF. CDR3 coding DNA: TGCGCCAGCAGCCAAGATAGCGGGGGGCCCCTCGGGGATGAGCAGTTCTTC.

This clonotype was seen ten or more times. J is TRBJ2-3 and V is TRBV6-1, with 7 bases that match TRBD2. The germline CDR1 and CDR2 sequences are MNHNS and SASEGT. The CDR3 has 16 amino acids. V lost 6 bases, J lost 4 bases, and 13 bases stayed unmatched. The DNA for the CDR3 is TGTGCCAGCAGGCCGGGGGAAGCGGGGTATGCAGATACGCAGTATTTT. It encodes CASRPGEAGYADTQYF.

This clonotype was observed a handful of times. The rearrangement joins TRBV4-1 to TRBJ1-6; the D gene is possibly TRBD1 (5 bases). This CDR3 spans 16 amino acids. Trimming cost V 0 bases and J 8 bases, with 14 bases left between them. Germline lookup yields CDR1 MGHRA and CDR2 YSYEKL. This CDR3 is CASSQESLGRDSPLHF. CDR3 bases: TGCGCCAGCAGCCAAGAATCTTTGGGACGGGATTCACCCCTCCACTTT.

Many counts were recorded for this clonotype. V gene TRBV4-1 combines with J gene TRBJ2-2; 7 nucleotides line up with TRBD2. In germline, CDR1 is MGHRA, CDR2 YSYEKL. After removal of 0 bases from V and 7 bases from J, the junction contained 5 bases not matched to a gene. The CDR3 contains 15 residues. DNA of the CDR3: TGCGCCAGCAGCCAAGAGGAGCGGGGTAACGGGGAGCTGTTTTTT. Translation gives CASSQEERGNGELFF.

Ten or more counts support this clonotype. The chain joins TRBV5-1 to TRBJ2-3; D may be TRBD1 or TRBD2 (6 bases each). CDR1 is SGHRS, CDR2 YFSETQ, per germline. The germline V and J ends were trimmed by 5 bases and 5 bases, with 12 bases remaining between them. The CDR3 consists of 13 residues. The CDR3 spells CASRGAGGDTQYF. As DNA, the CDR3 is TGCGCCAGCAGGGGGGCCGGGGGAGATACGCAGTATTTT.

The sample holds many counts of this clonotype. The V call is TRBV6-1, the J call TRBJ2-3; 7 nucleotides align to TRBD2. The germline V gene has CDR1 MNHNS and CDR2 SASEGT. This CDR3 is 12 amino acids long. Unmatched junction bases numbered 3, after V lost 7 bases and J lost 5 bases. As DNA, the CDR3 is TGTGCCAGCAAGGCGGGGGAAGATACGCAGTATTTT. Residues: CASKAGEDTQYF.

Ten or more counts support this clonotype. The chain combines TRBV20-1 with TRBJ1-5; 9 bases map to TRBD1. This CDR3 is built from 15 residues. Germline V lookup: CDR1 DFQATT, CDR2 SNEGSKA (reference sequence). The J segment lost 6 bases and the V segment lost 3 bases, leaving 9 bases of the junction unmatched. The CDR3 sequence: CSASGNRGLVQPQHF. The DNA for the CDR3 is TGCAGTGCTAGTGGTAACAGGGGGCTGGTTCAGCCCCAGCATTTT.

This clonotype appeared many times. The chain combines TRBV18 with TRBJ2-7; D remains ambiguous. V was pared by 3 bases and J by 2 bases, with 14 bases between. Germline-derived CDR1 and CDR2 are KGHSH and LQKENI. CDR3 size: 15 residues. CDR3: CASSPTDSRPYEQYV. The CDR3 DNA reads as TGTGCCAGCTCACCGACGGATTCTAGACCCTACGAGCAGTACGTC.

The table lists this clonotype with many counts. This chain links TRBV5-1 with TRBJ2-3; perhaps TRBD2 as D (7 bases). V gave up 5 bases and J gave up 4 bases, with 20 bases separating them. The germline CDR1 and CDR2 sequences are SGHRS and YFSETQ. This CDR3 is built from 16 residues. The CDR3 loop is CASSQRIREGADTQYF. Written as DNA, the CDR3 is TGCGCCAGCAGTCAACGAATCAGGGAGGGGGCAGATACGCAGTATTTT. The whole variable domain, filled in from reference TRBV5-1 and TRBJ2-3, reads KAGVTQTPRYLIKTRGQQVTLSCSPISGHRSVSWYQQTPGQGLQFLFEYFSETQRNKGNFPGRFSGRQFSNSRSEMNVSTLELGDSALYLCASSQRIREGADTQYFGPGTRLTVL.